The table lists the clone carrying this TCR beta chain with a count of one. The data derive from a study of OX40 agonist ivuxolimab in advanced cancers. Some clones are missing from TCRdb's copy, which holds only in-frame ones; the method was immunoSEQ multiplex PCR. The sample includes around 70,000 clones, about 85% of them seen just once. Germline V gene lookup returns CDR1 MNHNY and CDR2 SVGAGI (reference sequence). The V segment lost 5 bases and the J segment 3 bases; nucleotides outside the gene matches: 1. The CDR3 consists of 13 residues. The V call is TRBV6-6, the J call TRBJ2-5, with 9 bases identical to TRBD1. The starting material was CD4+ or CD8+ T cells sorted from blood, obtained in a trial of the OX40 agonist ivuxolimab. The source is an adult with an advanced solid tumor such as melanoma, head and neck, liver or kidney cancer. The CDR3 coding sequence is TGTGCCAGCAGTAGGACAGGGGAAGAGACCCAGTACTTC. Translation gives CASSRTGEETQYF.